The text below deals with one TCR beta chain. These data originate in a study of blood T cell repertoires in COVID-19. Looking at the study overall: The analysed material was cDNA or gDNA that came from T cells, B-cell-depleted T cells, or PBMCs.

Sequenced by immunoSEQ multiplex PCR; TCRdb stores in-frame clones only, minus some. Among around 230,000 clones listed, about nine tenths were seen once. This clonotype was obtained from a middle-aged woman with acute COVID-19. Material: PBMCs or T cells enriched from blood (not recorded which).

The CDR3 sequence: CATSDLTSDYNEQFF. The CDR3 nucleotides read TGTGCCACCAGTGATTTAACTAGCGACTACAATGAGCAGTTCTTC. The chain joins TRBV24-1 to TRBJ2-1; TRBD2 matches 7 bases. J was trimmed by 3 bases and V by 1 base; bases with no gene match: 2. This CDR3 spans 15 amino acids. CDR1 KGHDR and CDR2 SFDVKD come from the germline V gene.